These 16 T cell receptor beta chains came from one sample sequenced in a study of T-cell reconstitution after alpha-beta-depleted transplantation in children. For TCRbeta, the library was prepared with unique molecular identifiers. TCRdb re-derived calls from the PCR reads in MiXCR, one entry per CDR3 protein. The table records hundreds of thousands of distinct CDR3 sequences, roughly an eighth of them present only once. The input for sequencing was PBMCs from the stem cell graft donor, taken from the stem cell graft. The receptors stem from a human donor who donated a stem cell graft to a child with combined immunodeficiency.

There are a few counts of this clonotype. The J gene is TRBJ2-7, the V gene TRBV20-1, with 7 nucleotides matching TRBD2. Germline V gene lookup returns CDR1 DFQATT and CDR2 SNEGSKA (reference sequence). V was clipped by 4 bases and J by 2 bases; unmatched bases: 5. This CDR3 spans 13 amino acids. The CDR3 is CSAMGGVAYEQYF. In DNA, the CDR3 is TGCAGTGCTATGGGAGGGGTTGCCTACGAGCAGTACTTC.

The V call is TRBV4-3, the J call TRBJ2-5; 12 nucleotides align to TRBD1. CDR1 and CDR2 (germline): LGHNA, YSLEER. This CDR3 comprises 14 residues. The junction had 5 bases not matched to a gene; V was cut back by 3 bases and J by 9 bases. CDR3: CASSQGTGGSPQYF. The CDR3 DNA reads TGCGCCAGCAGCCAGGGGACAGGGGGCTCCCCCCAGTACTTC.

CDR3 DNA sequence: TGTGCCATCAGTGCACCGGACATCAGGCACGGAGATACGCAGTATTTT. It codes for CAISAPDIRHGDTQYF. The rearrangement joins TRBV10-3 to TRBJ2-3; D may be TRBD1 (5 bases). Germline V gene data show CDR1 as ENHRY and CDR2 as SYGVKD. V lost 4 bases and J 5 bases, leaving 19 bases between the germline ends. CDR3 size: 16 residues.

J is TRBJ1-4 and V is TRBV28, with 11 bases matching TRBD1. Germline-derived CDR1 and CDR2 are MDHEN and SYDVKM. The CDR3 length is 14 residues. The V gene end was trimmed by 6 bases and the J gene end by 11 bases; junction bases not matched to a gene: 8. The CDR3 DNA reads as TGTGCCAGCAGAGCGGACAGGGGGCTTGCTAAACTGTTTTTT. It is translated as CASRADRGLAKLFF.

This clonotype was counted many times. This rearrangement joins TRBV9 to TRBJ2-7; D may be TRBD2 (6 bases). Per the germline V gene, CDR1 is SGDLS and CDR2 is YYNGEE. The germline V and J ends were trimmed by 7 bases and 0 bases, with 14 bases remaining between them. The length of the CDR3 is 14 residues. The CDR3, as DNA: TGTGCCAGCCCCGGGGGTAACAACTCCTACGAGCAGTACTTC. Translation: CASPGGNNSYEQYF.

In its sample, this clonotype was seen many times. The rearrangement links TRBV29-1 to TRBJ1-2; TRBD1 is a possible D gene (6 bases). Germline V gene data show CDR1 as SQVTM and CDR2 as ANQGSEA. Trimming stripped 4 bases from V and 8 bases from J, with 17 bases between. This CDR3 is 13 amino acids long. Here the CDR3 DNA reads TGCAGCGTTGCCCGGGGGGCCAGCGAGGGCTACACCTTC. Translating it yields CSVARGASEGYTF.

This clonotype has a handful of counts. This rearrangement joins TRBV4-3 to TRBJ2-1; 11 nucleotides agree with TRBD2. V lost 0 bases, J lost 10 bases, and 11 bases stayed unmatched. Germline V gene sequence: CDR1 LGHNA, CDR2 YSLEER. The CDR3 covers 17 residues. CDR3 bases: TGCGCCAGCAGCCAAGAAGTAGCGGGAGGGCCCCTCGGGGAGCAGTTCTTC. Translated: CASSQEVAGGPLGEQFF.

This clonotype turned up a few times. The chain links TRBV20-1 to TRBJ2-7; 8 positions agree with TRBD1. The CDR3 is 14 residues long. CDR1 and CDR2 from the germline V gene are DFQATT and SNEGSKA (reference sequence). With 5 bases clipped from V and 3 bases from J, the junction kept 9 bases outside the gene matches. CDR3 amino acids: CSAGGRQGLYEQYF. The CDR3 DNA reads as TGCAGTGCTGGAGGCCGACAGGGGCTCTACGAGCAGTACTTC.

This clonotype has more than one count but fewer than ten. This sequence joins TRBV30 and TRBJ1-2; TRBD1 matches at 7 bases. Losses at the gene ends were 1 base for V and 8 bases for J; bases not matched to a gene: 10. Per the germline V gene, CDR1 is GTSNPN and CDR2 is SVGIG (reference sequence). CDR3 length: 14 amino acids. CDR3 amino acids: CAWSGQGAFQGYTF. The CDR3 DNA sequence: TGTGCCTGGAGTGGACAGGGCGCTTTTCAGGGCTACACCTTC.

Ten or more counts support this clonotype. The J gene is TRBJ2-7, the V gene TRBV29-1; TRBD1 aligns across 8 bases. Per germline, CDR1 SQVTM and CDR2 ANQGSEA. The CDR3 loop spans 12 amino acids. Trimming took 4 bases from V and 6 from J; bases not matched to a gene: 5. CDR3 residues: CSVAQGGSEQYF. In DNA form, the CDR3 reads TGCAGCGTTGCACAGGGGGGCAGCGAGCAGTACTTC.

This clonotype was seen a handful of times. An end of the junction differs from the germline gene, which may be a read error. The V and J genes are TRBV7-7 and TRBJ2-1, with 9 bases aligning to TRBD2. In germline, CDR1 is SSHAT, CDR2 FNYEAQ (reference sequence). The CDR3 loop spans 17 amino acids. The CDR3 sequence: CASSLGPGGGASSEQFF. CDR3 coding DNA: TGTGCTAGCAGCTTAGGGCCCGGCGGGGGGGCCTCGAGTGAGCAGTTCTTC.

V is TRBV4-2 and J is TRBJ1-2, with TRBD1 matching 7 bases. The germline V gene encodes CDR1 LGHNA and CDR2 YNFKEQ. V shed 4 bases and J 4 bases; nucleotides not matched to a gene: 9. The CDR3 has 15 amino acids. The CDR3 sequence is CASSLNRRDSYGYTF. The CDR3 bases are TGTGCCAGCAGCCTTAACCGCCGGGACAGCTATGGCTACACCTTC.

This rearrangement joins TRBV12-3 or TRBV12-4 to TRBJ1-4, with 8 bases matching TRBD1. This CDR3 spans 15 amino acids. The V and J ends lost 6 bases and 4 bases, in that order; junction bases with no gene match: 7. The CDR3 region is CASRLQGAVNEKLFF. DNA of the CDR3: TGTGCCAGCAGGTTGCAGGGGGCGGTTAATGAAAAACTGTTTTTT.

The chain recombines TRBV12-3 or TRBV12-4 with TRBJ2-7; 7 bases map to TRBD1. The ends lost 0 bases at V and 6 bases at J; junction bases unmatched: 11. The CDR3 spans 16 residues. In DNA, the CDR3 is TGTGCCAGCAGTTTAGCATCCGGGACAGTCCGATTCGAGCAGTACTTC. It specifies CASSLASGTVRFEQYF.

The chain employs TRBV5-6 and TRBJ2-1, with D possibly called TRBD1 or TRBD2 (6 bases each). Per germline, CDR1 SGHDT and CDR2 YYEEEE. CDR3 length: 14 residues. V gave up 0 bases and J gave up 13 bases, with 17 bases separating them. The DNA for the CDR3 is TGTGCCAGCAGCTTGGCGGGGGCAGCCCGTGAACAGTTCTTC. Its translation: CASSLAGAAREQFF.

This clonotype was found a few times. This chain uses TRBV29-1 with TRBJ1-2; D is ambiguous. Trimming removed 0 bases from V and 8 bases from J, with 16 bases in between. Germline V gene sequence: CDR1 SQVTM, CDR2 ANQGSEA. The CDR3 is 14 residues long. DNA of the CDR3: TGCAGCGTTGAAGACTGGCGGGGTCCTGGGGGCTACACCTTC. It codes for CSVEDWRGPGGYTF. Based on the CDR3 plus reference TRBV29-1 and TRBJ1-2, the full variable domain is SAVISQKPSRDICQRGTSLTIQCQVDSQVTMMFWYRQQPGQSLTLIATANQGSEATYESGFVIDKFPISRPNLTFSTLTVSNMSPEDSSIYLCSVEDWRGPGGYTFGSGTRLTVV.